These T cell receptor beta chains were read from a single sample in a study of cytomegalovirus exposure and HLA in healthy donors. Some clones are missing from TCRdb's copy, which holds only in-frame ones; the method was immunoSEQ multiplex PCR. This sample has around 150,000 clones, with around four fifths found just once. Sequencing was carried out using PBMCs. The receptors derive from a male donor in good health and CMV-seropositive. Both conserved end residues are part of each CDR3. D genes are given only for firm matches. Size is stated for part of the rows, as once, few or many counts, or as a class when the clone is expanded.

clone_size d_call j_call v_call cdr3_nt cdr3_aa
. TRBD1 TRBJ1-4 TRBV5-4 TGTGCCAGCAGCTTGGAAGCGACAGGGGGCCGTGAAAAACTGTTTTTT CASSLEATGGREKLFF
. . TRBJ1-2 TRBV11-2 TGTGCCAGCAGCTTCTTACCCAGGTCCTATGGCTACACCTTC CASSFLPRSYGYTF
. TRBD1 TRBJ2-1 TRBV27 TGTGCCAGCACCGCGGGACAGGGTAGGGGTGAGCAGTTCTTC CASTAGQGRGEQFF
few TRBD1 TRBJ1-1 TRBV7-3 TGTGCCAGCAGCTTGAGGGGACAGGGGGACACTGAAGCTTTCTTT CASSLRGQGDTEAFF
. . TRBJ2-2 TRBV5-6 TGTGCCAGCAGCTTACGAGTCTACACCGGGGAGCTGTTTTTT CASSLRVYTGELFF
. TRBD2 TRBJ2-7 TRBV10-3 TGTGCCATCAGTGAAAGAGAACTCCTAGCGGGGGGGCGGGAGCAGTACTTC CAISERELLAGGREQYF
. . TRBJ1-1 TRBV7-2 TGTGCCAGCAGCTTATTTGGCAGGGGTCGGGGGAACACTGAAGCTTTCTTT CASSLFGRGRGNTEAFF
. . TRBJ2-2 TRBV2 TGTGCCAGCAGTCTACCCAACACCGGGGAGCTGTTTTTT CASSLPNTGELFF
. TRBD1 TRBJ1-5 TRBV6-1 TGTGCCAGCAGTGAACTTCCGACAGGGGGGACAGGACAGCCCCAGCATTTT CASSELPTGGTGQPQHF
. . TRBJ2-3 TRBV2 TGTGCCAGCAGTGAACCCGTAGATACGCAGTATTTT CASSEPVDTQYF
. . TRBJ1-2 TRBV30 TGTGCCTGGAGTGTGACTAGTCCGGGCTATGGCTACACCTTC CAWSVTSPGYGYTF
. TRBD2 TRBJ2-3 TRBV29-1 TGCAGCGTTGGGGCTAGCGGGGGGCCTAGCACAGATACGCAGTATTTT CSVGASGGPSTDTQYF
. . TRBJ2-1 TRBV2 TGTGCCAGCTTCCAGCCGGCGGGGACCTCCTACAATGAGCAGTTCTTC CASFQPAGTSYNEQFF
. . TRBJ2-6 TRBV6-1 TGTGCCAGCAGTCCTAGTACCTCTGGGGCCAACGTCCTGACTTTC CASSPSTSGANVLTF
once TRBD2 TRBJ2-7 TRBV5-1 TGCGCCAGCAGCTTGGCCAGGGGAGGAGGGACTAGCGGGGACTACTACGAGCAGTACTTC CASSLARGGGTSGDYYEQYF
. TRBD1 TRBJ1-4 TRBV7-4 TGTGCCAGCAGCTTTGGTCCGGGACAGGGGAGTGAAAAACTGTTTTTT CASSFGPGQGSEKLFF
. . TRBJ1-3 TRBV7-6 TGTGCCAGCAGCTTAGGCGGGGAGAGCTCTGGAAACACCATATATTTT CASSLGGESSGNTIYF
once TRBD1 TRBJ2-1 TRBV19 TGTGCCAGTAGTGCTGGACAGGGTAGGGATGAGCAGTTCTTC CASSAGQGRDEQFF
. . TRBJ1-1 TRBV5-1 TGCGCCAGCAGCTTAAAAGGGACAAACACTGAAGCTTTCTTT CASSLKGTNTEAFF
. TRBD2 TRBJ2-3 TRBV7-2 TGTGCCAGCAGCTCCCTGGGACTAGCGGGCGCAGATACGCAGTATTTT CASSSLGLAGADTQYF
. . TRBJ1-2 TRBV2 TGTGCCAGCAGAAGACAGGTTAACTATGGCTACACCTTC CASRRQVNYGYTF
. TRBD1 TRBJ1-4 TRBV9 TGTGCCAGCAGCGGGATAGGGACAGGGAAAGAAAAACTGTTTTTT CASSGIGTGKEKLFF
. TRBD2 TRBJ2-5 TRBV6-6 TGTGCCAGCAGATACGGACTAGCGTGGGAGACCCAGTACTTC CASRYGLAWETQYF
. TRBD1 TRBJ2-2 TRBV6-1 TGTGCCAGCGCCGACAGGGGGCGTACCGGGGAGCTGTTTTTT CASADRGRTGELFF
. . TRBJ2-3 TRBV5-1 TGCGCCAGCAGCTGGCGGGACCCTAGAAACACAGATACGCAGTATTTT CASSWRDPRNTDTQYF
. TRBD2 TRBJ2-1 TRBV27 TGTGCCAGCAGCCTCATAGGGGGCGGGGGGGCCGTTGAGCAGTTCTTC CASSLIGGGGAVEQFF
. . TRBJ2-7 TRBV10-3 TGTGCCATAACTGCCGGGTCCAGCGTCTACGAGCAGTACTTC CAITAGSSVYEQYF
few . TRBJ1-4 TRBV5-1 TGCGCCAGCAGCCGAGGGACTAACCTCAAGAAACTGTTTTTT CASSRGTNLKKLFF
. TRBD1 TRBJ1-5 TRBV5-6 TGTGCCAGCAGCTCCGGACAGGGGGTCGAAAATCAGCCCCAGCATTTT CASSSGQGVENQPQHF
once . TRBJ1-5 TRBV30 TGTGCCTGGAGTGTACCTCCGGGCAGGGGAAGGGGTCAGCCCCAGCATTTT CAWSVPPGRGRGQPQHF
. . TRBJ1-1 TRBV19 TGTGCCACCGCGTTGGGCTTGGACACTGAAGCTTTCTTT CATALGLDTEAFF
few . TRBJ1-5 TRBV6-1 TGTGCCAGCAGTCTCCCAGGTGATCAGCCCCAGCATTTT CASSLPGDQPQHF
. . TRBJ1-2 TRBV4-3 TGCGCCAGCAGCCATCTACCTAGGGGCAGGGATTATGGCTACACCTTC CASSHLPRGRDYGYTF
. TRBD1 TRBJ1-6 TRBV5-4 TGTGCCAGTAAAGACAAGACAGGGCGGAATTCACCCCTCCACTTT CASKDKTGRNSPLHF
. . TRBJ1-5 TRBV19 TGTGCCAGTAGTATATGGGGGGTAGGCAATCAGCCCCAGCATTTT CASSIWGVGNQPQHF
. . TRBJ2-1 TRBV2 TGTGCCAGTGGGTCGGGCGGGGGCAACAATGAGCAGTTCTTC CASGSGGGNNEQFF
. . TRBJ1-1 TRBV7-9 TGTGCCAGCAGCTTTTTCCAGCGAGGGCGGGCTGAAGCTTTCTTT CASSFFQRGRAEAFF
. . TRBJ1-5 TRBV13 TGTGCCAGCAGCTTTAGCCGGGGAAATCAGCCCCAGCATTTT CASSFSRGNQPQHF
. TRBD1 TRBJ2-7 TRBV6-5 TGTGCCATTAAGGGACAGGGTGGCGAGCAGTACTTC CAIKGQGGEQYF
. . TRBJ2-3 TRBV13 TGTGCCAGCACTAAAATTACGGGTCCCAAGGCGCAGTATTTT CASTKITGPKAQYF
few . TRBJ2-3 TRBV6-4 TGTGCCAGCAGTGCCTTCGGGGAAAGCACAGATACGCAGTATTTT CASSAFGESTDTQYF
few . TRBJ2-7 TRBV18 TGTGCCAGCTCACCACCGAGTAGGGGTAATCGCGAGCAGTACTTC CASSPPSRGNREQYF
. TRBD2 TRBJ2-3 TRBV19 TGTGCCAGTAGTATCGGCGGGGGTGGGATTAGCACAGATACGCAGTATTTT CASSIGGGGISTDTQYF
. TRBD1 TRBJ2-6 TRBV15 TGTGCCACCAGCAGGACGACCGGGACAGGGACCTTCTCTGGGGCCAACGTCCTGACTTTC CATSRTTGTGTFSGANVLTF
. TRBD2 TRBJ2-3 TRBV5-1 TGCGCCAGCAGCTCGGGATACGAGAGGGCTAGCGGGGGACTCTATAGCACAGATACGCAGTATTTT CASSSGYERASGGLYSTDTQYF
. . TRBJ1-1 TRBV11-2 TGTGCCAGCAGCTCCGACGGGTGGGACTCGGCTTTCTTT CASSSDGWDSAFF
. . TRBJ1-1 TRBV2 TGTGCCAGCGTCCCTTGGCGGGAGAACACTGAAGCTTTCTTT CASVPWRENTEAFF
. TRBD1 TRBJ1-1 TRBV2 TGTGCCAGCAGTGAAAGACAGGGACGGATATTGAACACTGAAGCTTTCTTT CASSERQGRILNTEAFF
once . TRBJ1-1 TRBV30 TGTGCCTGGAGACCAAAGGGGATACAGGGATTAGAGAACACTGAAGCTTTCTTT CAWRPKGIQGLENTEAFF
few . TRBJ1-4 TRBV13 TGTGCCAGCAGCCCGTCTCCCCGGACTCCTAATGAAAAACTGTTTTTT CASSPSPRTPNEKLFF
. TRBD2 TRBJ2-1 TRBV7-6 TGTGCCAGCAGCTTACTTAGCGGGGGGTCGAATGAGCAGTTCTTC CASSLLSGGSNEQFF
. . TRBJ1-1 TRBV5-6 TGTGCCAGCAGCTTGCCGGGGGAGAACACTGAAGCTTTCTTT CASSLPGENTEAFF
. TRBD1 TRBJ2-2 TRBV30 TGTGCCTGGGGGGACAGGGGGCTCACCGGGGAGCTGTTTTTT CAWGDRGLTGELFF
. . TRBJ2-7 TRBV7-2 TGTGCCAGCAGCTTAGTTCCGGGGGGCTACGGCGGCGAGCAGTACTTC CASSLVPGGYGGEQYF
few . TRBJ2-7 TRBV6-6 TGTGCCAGCAGTTACGGGCAGATGGGCGAGCAGTACTTC CASSYGQMGEQYF